A single sample is the source of the 2 T cell receptor beta chains below, sequenced in a study of T cell responses to AZD1222 COVID-19 vaccine. TCRdb's copy holds only in-frame clones and misses some; the assay was immunoSEQ multiplex PCR. The sample holds about 120,000 clones, roughly 90% seen once. Sequenced material: peripheral blood, taken on day 0 of AZD1222 vaccination. These receptors were collected from an adult in good health.

The V call is TRBV7-9, the J call TRBJ1-4; D might be TRBD1 (5 bases). CDR1 and CDR2 from the germline V gene are SEHNR and FQNEAQ (reference sequence). V was pared by 5 bases and J by 6 bases, with 19 bases between. CDR3 length: 16 amino acids. The CDR3 loop reads CASSDGVGGMDEKLFF. The CDR3 DNA reads as TGTGCCAGCAGCGATGGCGTCGGGGGGATGGATGAAAAACTGTTTTTT. Full variable domain (remainder filled in from reference TRBV7-9 and TRBJ1-4): DTGVSQNPRHKITKRGQNVTFRCDPISEHNRLYWYRQTLGQGPEFLTYFQNEAQLEKSRLLSDRFSAERPKGSFSTLEIQRTEQGDSAMYLCASSDGVGGMDEKLFFGSGTQLSVL.

J is TRBJ2-3 and V is TRBV5-4; TRBD1 matches 11 bases. The CDR3 consists of 18 residues. CDR1 is SGHNT and CDR2 is YYREEE in the germline V gene (reference sequence). Trimming removed 3 bases from V and 0 bases from J; junction bases left unmatched: 9. The CDR3 region has the DNA TGTGCCAGCAGCTCCGGGACAGGGGGGGGATCTAGCACAGATACGCAGTATTTT. It codes for CASSSGTGGGSSTDTQYF.